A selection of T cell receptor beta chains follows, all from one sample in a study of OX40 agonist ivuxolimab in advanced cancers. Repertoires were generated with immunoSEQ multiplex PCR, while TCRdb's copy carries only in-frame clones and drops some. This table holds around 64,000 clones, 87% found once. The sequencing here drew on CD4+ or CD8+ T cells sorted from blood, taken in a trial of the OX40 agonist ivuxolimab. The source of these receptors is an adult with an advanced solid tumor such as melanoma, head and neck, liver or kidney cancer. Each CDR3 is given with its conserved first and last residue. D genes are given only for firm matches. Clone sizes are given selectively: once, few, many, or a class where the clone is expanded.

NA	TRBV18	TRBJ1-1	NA	CASSPGSATEAFF	TGTGCCAGCTCACCAGGGAGTGCCACTGAAGCTTTCTTT
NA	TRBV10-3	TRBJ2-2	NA	CATLGRNTGELFF	TGTGCCACCTTGGGTCGGAACACCGGGGAGCTGTTTTTT
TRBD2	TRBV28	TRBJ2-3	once	CASSPRLSGGRTDTQYF	TGTGCCAGCAGTCCTCGTCTGAGCGGGGGACGCACAGATACGCAGTATTTT
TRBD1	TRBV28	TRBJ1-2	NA	CASTPGQNYGYTF	TGTGCCAGCACCCCGGGACAGAACTATGGCTACACCTTC
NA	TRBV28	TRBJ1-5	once	CASSLVGGLGNQPQHF	TGTGCCAGCAGTTTAGTCGGGGGGCTAGGCAATCAGCCCCAGCATTTT
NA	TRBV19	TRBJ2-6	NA	CASTPPSGMGANVLTF	TGTGCCAGTACACCCCCGTCAGGGATGGGGGCCAACGTCCTGACTTTC
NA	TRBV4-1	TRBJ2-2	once	CASSQPRNAGELFF	TGCGCCAGCAGCCAGCCTAGGAACGCCGGGGAGCTGTTTTTT
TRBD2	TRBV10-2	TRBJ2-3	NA	CASRSGREGQIDTQYF	TGCGCCAGCAGGTCTGGGCGGGAGGGCCAAATAGATACGCAGTATTTT
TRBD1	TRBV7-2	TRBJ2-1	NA	CASSFDRGSYNEQFF	TGTGCCAGCAGCTTTGACAGGGGCTCCTACAATGAGCAGTTCTTC
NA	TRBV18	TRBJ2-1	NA	CATQGGLNNEQFF	TGTGCCACCCAAGGAGGATTAAACAATGAGCAGTTCTTC
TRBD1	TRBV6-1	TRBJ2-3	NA	CASSAGQHTQYF	TGTGCCAGCAGTGCGGGACAGCATACGCAGTATTTT
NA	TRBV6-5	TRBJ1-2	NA	CASSYSNRGAGYTF	TGTGCCAGCAGTTACTCGAATCGGGGCGCTGGCTACACCTTC
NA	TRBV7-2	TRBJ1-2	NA	CASSHSDYGYTF	TGTGCCAGCAGCCACAGTGACTATGGCTACACCTTC
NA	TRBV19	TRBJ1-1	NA	CASEGRGGSTEAFF	TGTGCCAGCGAGGGGAGGGGGGGAAGCACTGAAGCTTTCTTT
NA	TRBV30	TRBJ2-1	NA	CAWRGSQTYNEQFF	TGTGCCTGGAGGGGCTCGCAGACCTACAATGAGCAGTTCTTC
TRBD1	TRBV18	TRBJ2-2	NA	CASSPRQGVDTGELFF	TGTGCCAGCTCTCCGCGACAGGGAGTTGACACCGGGGAGCTGTTTTTT
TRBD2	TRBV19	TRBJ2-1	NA	CASREESSGRTNEQFF	TGTGCCAGTAGAGAAGAATCTAGCGGGAGGACGAATGAGCAGTTCTTC
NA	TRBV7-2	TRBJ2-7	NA	CASSREGTHFYEQYF	TGTGCCAGCAGCCGAGAAGGGACCCACTTTTATGAGCAGTACTTC
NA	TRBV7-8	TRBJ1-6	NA	CASSPRVDSPLHF	TGTGCCAGCAGCCCTCGCGTGGATTCACCCCTCCACTTT
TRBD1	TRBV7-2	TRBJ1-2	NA	CASSAGQGLVIVSYTF	TGTGCCAGCAGCGCTGGACAGGGGCTGGTGATAGTAAGCTACACCTTC
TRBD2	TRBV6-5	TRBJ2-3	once	CASSYDGTSEDTQYF	TGTGCCAGCAGTTACGACGGGACTAGCGAGGATACGCAGTATTTT
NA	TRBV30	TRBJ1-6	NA	CAWSGKTPLNSPLHF	TGTGCCTGGAGTGGCAAGACACCTTTAAATTCACCCCTCCACTTT
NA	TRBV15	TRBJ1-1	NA	CATSRAPNTEAFF	TGTGCCACCAGCAGAGCCCCGAACACTGAAGCTTTCTTT
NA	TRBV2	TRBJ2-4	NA	CASSYRSSLAKNIQYF	TGTGCCAGCAGCTACAGGTCTAGCCTAGCCAAAAACATTCAGTACTTC
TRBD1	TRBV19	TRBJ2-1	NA	CASSRQGEQFF	TGTGCCAGTAGTAGACAGGGTGAGCAGTTCTTC
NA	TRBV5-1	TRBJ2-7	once	CASSLGFRAEQYF	TGCGCCAGCAGCTTAGGTTTCCGGGCCGAGCAGTACTTC
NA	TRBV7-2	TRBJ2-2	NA	CASSFQEGTGELFF	TGTGCCAGCAGCTTCCAGGAGGGCACCGGGGAGCTGTTTTTT
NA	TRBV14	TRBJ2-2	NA	CASSPRTNGELFF	TGTGCCAGCAGCCCGCGTACAAACGGGGAGCTGTTTTTT
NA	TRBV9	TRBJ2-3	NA	CASSPTGSSTDTQYF	TGTGCCAGCAGCCCTACAGGGTCGAGCACAGATACGCAGTATTTT
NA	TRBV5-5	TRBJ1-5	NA	CASSGDGGNQPQHF	TGTGCCAGCAGCGGCGACGGGGGGAATCAGCCCCAGCATTTT
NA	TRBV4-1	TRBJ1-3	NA	CASSPPALNGNTIYF	TGCGCCAGCAGCCCGCCCGCCTTGAATGGAAACACCATATATTTT
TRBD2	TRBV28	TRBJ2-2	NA	CASSLRIGLAGGGTGELFF	TGTGCCAGCAGTTTACGAATCGGACTAGCGGGAGGGGGCACCGGGGAGCTGTTTTTT
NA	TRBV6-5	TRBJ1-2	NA	CASNGGNEYGYTF	TGTGCCAGCAATGGGGGAAATGAATATGGCTACACCTTC
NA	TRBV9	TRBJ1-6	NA	CASSPVLDLLLNSPLHF	TGTGCCAGCAGCCCCGTTCTGGACCTGCTCCTTAATTCACCCCTCCACTTT
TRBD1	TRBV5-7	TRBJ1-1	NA	CASIQLGGAGGPNTEAFF	TGTGCCAGCATCCAACTAGGCGGCGCAGGGGGCCCGAACACTGAAGCTTTCTTT
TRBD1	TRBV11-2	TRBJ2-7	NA	CASSQTGGYEQYF	TGTGCCAGCAGTCAGACAGGGGGCTACGAGCAGTACTTC
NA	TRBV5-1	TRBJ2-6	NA	CASSGARASGANVLTF	TGCGCCAGCTCCGGGGCAAGAGCCTCTGGGGCCAACGTCCTGACTTTC
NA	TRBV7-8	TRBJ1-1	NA	CASSLMGNTEAFF	TGTGCCAGCAGCTTAATGGGGAACACTGAAGCTTTCTTT
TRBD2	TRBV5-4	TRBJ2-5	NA	CASRDGLDPSKTQYF	TGTGCCAGCAGAGATGGACTAGACCCATCTAAAACCCAGTACTTC
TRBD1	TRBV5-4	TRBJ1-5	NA	CASSLDGGTGGGGQPQHF	TGTGCCAGCAGCTTGGATGGGGGTACAGGGGGCGGAGGGCAGCCCCAGCATTTT
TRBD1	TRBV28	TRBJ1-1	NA	CASSTPQGRMNTEAFF	TGTGCCAGCAGTACTCCACAGGGGCGGATGAACACTGAAGCTTTCTTT
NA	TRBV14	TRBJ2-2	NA	CASSQTRFVDTGELFF	TGTGCCAGCAGCCAGACCAGGTTTGTGGACACCGGGGAGCTGTTTTTT
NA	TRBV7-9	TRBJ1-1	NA	CASSTFGGNTEAFF	TGTGCCAGCAGCACGTTTGGGGGGAACACTGAAGCTTTCTTT
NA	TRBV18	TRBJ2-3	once	CASSPGRSTDTQYF	TGTGCCAGCTCACCCGGACGGAGCACAGATACGCAGTATTTT